The source of this TCR beta chain is a study of cytomegalovirus exposure and HLA in healthy donors. Use of 60 Vbeta and 13 Jbeta primers characterized the PCR. Data came from immunoSEQ multiplex PCR; TCRdb stores just in-frame clones and leaves some out. The repertoire holds 100,000 to 150,000 clones, with about 8.6% as singletons. Findings of the study overall: Presence/absence analyses rested on an assumption that sequencing depth was roughly uniform across donors.

Healthy donors of bone marrow made up the group. This clone was found a few times. Antigen: not known. The CDR3 consists of 15 residues. Germline CDR1 and CDR2: SGHAT and FQDESV (reference sequence). The V end lost 2 bases, the J end lost 4 bases, and 15 bases lay between the germline ends. The sequence was obtained from a woman between 35 and 50 years old in good health and CMV-seropositive. The sequenced sample consisted of PBMCs. V is TRBV11-1 and J is TRBJ2-7; D may be TRBD1 (6 bases). In nucleotides, the CDR3 is TGTGCCAGCAGCTTACCGGGACATAGAGGGTACGAGCAGTACTTC. Its protein is CASSLPGHRGYEQYF.